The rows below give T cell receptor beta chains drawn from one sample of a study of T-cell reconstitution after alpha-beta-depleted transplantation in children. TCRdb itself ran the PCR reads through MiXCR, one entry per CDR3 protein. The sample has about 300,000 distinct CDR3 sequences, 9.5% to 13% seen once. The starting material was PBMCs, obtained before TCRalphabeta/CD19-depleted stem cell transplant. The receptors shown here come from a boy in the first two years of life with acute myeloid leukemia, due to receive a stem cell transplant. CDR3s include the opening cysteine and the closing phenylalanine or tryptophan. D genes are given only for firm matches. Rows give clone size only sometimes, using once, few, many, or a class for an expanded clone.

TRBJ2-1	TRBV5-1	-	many	TGCGCCAGCAGCCGGCGGGGTGACAATGAGCAGTTCTTC	CASSRRGDNEQFF
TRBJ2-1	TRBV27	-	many	TGTGCCAGCAGCGATAATGGGCTTTACAATGAGCAGTTCTTC	CASSDNGLYNEQFF
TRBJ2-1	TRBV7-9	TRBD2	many	TGTGCCAGCAGCTTAGCCCCGGGACTAGATTATGAGCAGTTCTTC	CASSLAPGLDYEQFF
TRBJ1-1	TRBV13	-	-	TGTGCCAGCAGCGTTTGGACAGCAGGGCGAGAAGGAGCTTTCTTT	CASSVWTAGREGAFF
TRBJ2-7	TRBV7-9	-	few	TGTGCCAGCAGCTTAGTTCAGGGGACCTACGAGCAGTACTTC	CASSLVQGTYEQYF
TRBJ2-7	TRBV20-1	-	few	TGCAGTGCTAGAGTCCGGCCGGGGGATCGGGTCGAGCAGTACTTC	CSARVRPGDRVEQYF
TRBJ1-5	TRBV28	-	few	TGTGCCAGCAGTTTACGGAGGGGAGGGGGGCCCCTTCAGCCCCAGCATTTT	CASSLRRGGGPLQPQHF
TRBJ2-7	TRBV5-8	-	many	TGTGCCAGCAGCTTACGGGGGGCCCACGAGCAGTACTTC	CASSLRGAHEQYF
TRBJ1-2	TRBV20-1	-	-	TGCAGTGCTACCGGGACTGTTTATGGCTACACCTTC	CSATGTVYGYTF
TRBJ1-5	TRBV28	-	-	TGTGCCAGCAGTTTAAGGGACGGAGGGGCCCAGCATTTT	CASSLRDGGAQHF
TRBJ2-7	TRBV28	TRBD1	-	TGTGCCAGCAGTTTAAGGGGCGGGACAGGGGAATACGAGCAGTACTTC	CASSLRGGTGEYEQYF
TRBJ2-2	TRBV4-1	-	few	TGCGCCAGCAGCCAAGAAAATGATGCGGGCTGGGAGCTGTTTTTT	CASSQENDAGWELFF
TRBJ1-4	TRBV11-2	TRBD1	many	TGTGCCAGCAGCCCCGGCCGGGACAGGGGGCGTCAGTTTTTT	CASSPGRDRGRQFF
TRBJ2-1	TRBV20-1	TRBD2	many	TGCAGTGCGCTAGCGGGACCTAGCTCCTACAATGAGCAGTTCTTC	CSALAGPSSYNEQFF
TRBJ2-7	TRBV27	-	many	TGTGCCAGCAGTTTCCGTATAGAGTACGAGCAGTACTTC	CASSFRIEYEQYF
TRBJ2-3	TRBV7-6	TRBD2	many	TGTGCCAGCAGCTCCCGACTGCGCGGGAGGGAGCCAGATACGCAGTATTTT	CASSSRLRGREPDTQYF
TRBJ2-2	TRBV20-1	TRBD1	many	TGCAGTGCCCCGGACAGGGCCATCGGGGAGCTGTTTTTT	CSAPDRAIGELFF
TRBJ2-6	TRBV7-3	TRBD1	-	TGTGCCAGCAGCTTATCGGGACAGGTTCCCGGGGCCAACGTCCTGACTTTC	CASSLSGQVPGANVLTF
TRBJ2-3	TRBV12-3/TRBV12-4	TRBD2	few	TGTGCCAGCAGTCCCTGGGCCCGGGCTAGCGGGAGCGCAGATACGCAGTATTTT	CASSPWARASGSADTQYF